The T cell receptor (beta chain) described here comes from a study of CXCR4 blockade with PD-1 therapy in pancreatic cancer. The CDR3 spans 16 residues. The V gene end was trimmed by 5 bases and the J gene end by 5 bases; junction bases not matched to a gene: 11. Germline assignment: CDR1 MNHGY and CDR2 SAAAGT. The assay was immunoSEQ multiplex PCR, and TCRdb's table has in-frame clones only and misses some. The data show about 710 clones, around half seen once. Concerning this clone: Its antigen is unknown.

General study results and limits: Intratumoral clonality (mean approximately 0.13) exceeded healthy blood (over 0.045) but did not track survival.

The sample consisted of tumor tissue. The rearrangement uses TRBV6-8 and TRBJ2-5; 10 bases match TRBD2. This clonotype was obtained from a human donor with pancreatic ductal adenocarcinoma. CDR3 region: CASSPGGSGRRETQYF. The CDR3 coding sequence is TGTGCCAGCAGTCCCGGGGGTAGCGGGAGGAGGGAGACCCAGTACTTC.